The entry that follows covers one T cell receptor (beta chain) sequence. The antigen is not known. These data are taken from a study of T cell responses to AZD1222 COVID-19 vaccine. Study results and caveats: Spike-spanning, vaccine-associated CD4 TCRs were dominant at 160-218 and 743-854. The donor cohort was predominantly white British with a female majority, and clonal diversity may have been underestimated. Repertoire sampling occurred only after the peak T cell response.

The assay was immunoSEQ multiplex PCR, and TCRdb's table has in-frame clones only and misses some. This table has 200,000 or so clones, 90% to 95% appearing once. The input for sequencing was peripheral blood, taken on day 0 of AZD1222 vaccination. The receptor's source is an adult in good health.

CDR3 bases: TGTGCCAGCAGCCAAAGGACAGCTAATGAAAAACTGTTTTTT. It translates to CASSQRTANEKLFF. The chain combines TRBV3-1 (or the pseudogene TRBV3-2) with TRBJ1-4, with a weak D call TRBD1 (6 bases). This CDR3 has 14 amino acids. Germline CDR1 LGHDT, CDR2 YNNKEL (reference sequence). Trimming shortened V by 2 bases and J by 3 bases, and 7 bases separated the two germline ends.